A single sample gave rise to the 31 T cell receptor beta chains below, sequenced in a study of cytomegalovirus exposure and HLA in healthy donors. Primers for the PCR totalled 60 Vbeta and 13 Jbeta. This table comes from immunoSEQ multiplex PCR, and its TCRdb copy is limited to in-frame clones, with some not included. Of around 150,000 clones listed, over 60% are singletons. Material: PBMCs. Receptors originate from a man aged 40-49 years in good health and CMV-seronegative.

This chain joins TRBV29-1 and TRBJ1-2; 7 positions agree with TRBD1. V lost 4 bases and J lost 4; bases outside the gene matches: 6. The CDR3 runs to 13 residues. Germline assignment: CDR1 SQVTM and CDR2 ANQGSEA. Here the CDR3 DNA reads TGCAGCGTTGGGACAGGTCGGGTCTATGGCTACACCTTC. Encoded protein: CSVGTGRVYGYTF.

This clone turned up a few times. V gene TRBV29-1 combines with J gene TRBJ2-7; 11 bases fit TRBD1. CDR1 and CDR2 (germline): SQVTM, ANQGSEA. J lost 3 bases, V lost 4 bases, and 11 bases had no gene match. This CDR3 spans 16 amino acids. This CDR3 reads CSVGVTPGQGGYEQYF. CDR3 DNA: TGCAGCGTTGGCGTCACACCGGGACAGGGGGGCTACGAGCAGTACTTC.

This rearrangement joins TRBV7-9 to TRBJ1-1; 7 nucleotides agree with TRBD1. Germline loops: CDR1 SEHNR, CDR2 FQNEAQ (reference sequence). There are 17 residues in the CDR3. The V segment lost 5 bases and the J segment 6 bases; nucleotides outside the gene matches: 18. DNA of the CDR3: TGTGCCAGCAGCCGCACCCACGAGACAGGGAATATGGCTGAAGCTTTCTTT. This gives the protein CASSRTHETGNMAEAFF.

The V gene is TRBV6-1, the J gene TRBJ1-6; 7 positions match TRBD1. This CDR3 has 16 amino acids. Trimming cost V 4 bases and J 3 bases; bases outside gene matches: 6. Germline V gene lookup returns CDR1 MNHNS and CDR2 SASEGT. The CDR3 DNA reads TGTGCCAGCAGTGCCGCGGGACAGCTCTATAATTCACCCCTCCACTTT. This codes for CASSAAGQLYNSPLHF.

J is TRBJ2-7 and V is TRBV27; 7 nucleotides line up with TRBD2. V lost 4 bases, J lost 4 bases, and 10 bases stayed unmatched. The germline gives CDR1 MNHEY, CDR2 SMNVEV (reference sequence). CDR3 length: 15 amino acids. The CDR3 spells CASSWSSGHKYEQYF. CDR3 nucleotide sequence: TGTGCCAGCAGTTGGTCTAGCGGCCACAAGTACGAGCAGTACTTC.

The genes are TRBV9 and TRBJ2-5; D gene uncertain. V was clipped by 0 bases and J by 1 base, with 10 bases between them. CDR3 length: 15 amino acids. CDR1 is SGDLS and CDR2 is YYNGEE in the germline V gene. The CDR3 DNA sequence: TGTGCCAGCAGCGTAGGAGCGTACGGCCAAGAGACCCAGTACTTC. It codes for CASSVGAYGQETQYF. Filled out from reference TRBV9 and TRBJ2-5, the complete variable domain reads DSGVTQTPKHLITATGQRVTLRCSPRSGDLSVYWYQQSLDQGLQFLIQYYNGEERAKGNILERFSAQQFPDLHSELNLSSLELGDSALYFCASSVGAYGQETQYFGPGTRLLVL.

The chain joins TRBV7-8 to TRBJ1-5, with D maybe TRBD1 (5 bases). Trimming pared 8 bases from V and 6 bases from J, leaving 14 bases between. Germline values: CDR1 SGHVS, CDR2 FQNEAQ. There are 13 residues in the CDR3. CDR3 DNA: TGTGCCAGCCCCCCCCGAAGGGGTCAGCCCCAGCATTTT. Its translation: CASPPRRGQPQHF. The whole variable domain, remainder taken from reference TRBV7-8 and TRBJ1-5, is GAGVSQSPRYKVAKRGQDVALRCDPISGHVSLFWYQQALGQGPEFLTYFQNEAQLDKSGLPSDRFFAERPEGSVSTLKIQRTQQEDSAVYLCASPPRRGQPQHFGDGTRLSIL.

This sequence joins TRBV2 and TRBJ2-2; 10 nucleotides agree with TRBD1. The V gene end was trimmed by 3 bases and the J gene end by 6 bases; junction bases not matched to a gene: 4. This CDR3 has 15 residues. The V gene's germline CDR1 is SNHLY and CDR2 FYNNEI. The CDR3 is CASSDPGQGAGELFF. The CDR3 DNA sequence: TGTGCCAGCAGTGACCCTGGACAGGGGGCCGGGGAGCTGTTTTTT. Full variable domain (outside the CDR3, taken from reference TRBV2 and TRBJ2-2): EPEVTQTPSHQVTQMGQEVILRCVPISNHLYFYWYRQILGQKVEFLVSFYNNEISEKSEIFDDQFSVERPDGSNFTLKIRSTKLEDSAMYFCASSDPGQGAGELFFGEGSRLTVL.

The chain couples TRBV5-4 to TRBJ1-1; D is uncertain. The V and J ends lost 4 bases and 4 bases respectively, with 14 bases between them. CDR1 and CDR2 from the germline V gene are SGHNT and YYREEE (reference sequence). CDR3 length equals 14 residues. CDR3 protein: CASSPLGLGTEAFF. Here the CDR3 DNA reads TGTGCCAGCAGCCCCCTAGGACTGGGCACTGAAGCTTTCTTT.

This clone was counted between two and nine times. The rearrangement links TRBV7-9 to TRBJ1-2; TRBD1 matches 10 bases. This CDR3 is built from 16 residues. Unmatched junction bases numbered 4, after V lost 2 bases and J lost 1 base. The germline V gene encodes CDR1 SEHNR and CDR2 FQNEAQ (reference sequence). The CDR3 nucleotides read TGTGCCAGCAGCTTATATGGGACAGGGGATAACTATGGCTACACCTTC. Translated: CASSLYGTGDNYGYTF.

This chain connects TRBV6-5 to TRBJ2-5, with D perhaps matching TRBD2 (5 bases). Germline CDR1 is MNHEY and CDR2 is SVGAGI. The CDR3 runs to 15 residues. With 8 bases removed from V and 5 bases from J, the gap between germline ends came to 21 bases. The CDR3, as DNA: TGTGCCAGCTCCTCGCTCGGCCTACTAGAGGAGACCCAGTACTTC. It yields the protein CASSSLGLLEETQYF.

The V call is TRBV9, the J call TRBJ2-3, with D possibly being TRBD1 (5 bases). There are 14 residues in the CDR3. The germline V gene has CDR1 SGDLS and CDR2 YYNGEE. V was cut by 0 bases and J by 2 bases, with 7 bases left in between. CDR3 protein: CASSVGQPTDTQYF. For the CDR3, the DNA is TGTGCCAGCAGCGTAGGACAGCCCACAGATACGCAGTATTTT.

V gene TRBV11-3 combines with J gene TRBJ1-1; D gene ambiguous. With 4 bases removed from V and 0 bases from J, the gap between germline ends came to 6 bases. From germline, CDR1 is SGHNT and CDR2 YENEEA. The CDR3 has 13 amino acids. The chain's CDR3 is CASSWTLNTEAFF. The CDR3 bases are TGTGCCAGCAGCTGGACTTTGAACACTGAAGCTTTCTTT.

The chain uses TRBV4-1 and TRBJ1-2, with TRBD1 matching over 7 bases. V lost 3 bases and J lost 8; bases outside the gene matches: 12. Germline lookup yields CDR1 MGHRA and CDR2 YSYEKL. This CDR3 is 15 amino acids long. This chain's CDR3 is CASSHAGEGARGYTF. Written as DNA, the CDR3 is TGCGCCAGCAGCCATGCCGGAGAGGGGGCGAGGGGCTACACCTTC.

This clone was seen only once. The gene calls are TRBV7-9 and TRBJ1-3; no reliable D call. The V end lost 0 bases, the J end lost 2 bases, and 14 bases lay between the germline ends. Germline V CDR1 and CDR2: SEHNR, FQNEAQ (reference sequence). The CDR3 is 17 residues long. The CDR3 spells CASSLAAVPAPGNTIYF. Here the CDR3 DNA reads TGTGCCAGCAGCTTAGCAGCGGTTCCGGCTCCTGGAAACACCATATATTTT.

This chain uses TRBV19 with TRBJ1-2; D might be TRBD1 (5 bases). The ends were cut back, 10 bases at V and 4 bases at J, with 16 bases in the middle. The germline CDR1 and CDR2 sequences are LNHDA and SQIVND (reference sequence). This CDR3 is built from 13 residues. CDR3 loop: CATRGAGVYGYTF. The CDR3 coding sequence is TGTGCCACCCGTGGTGCGGGGGTCTATGGCTACACCTTC.

Only a few counts were recorded for this clone. The chain couples TRBV25-1 to TRBJ1-1; 7 bases agree with TRBD1. V was clipped by 6 bases and J by 5 bases; unmatched bases: 3. The length of the CDR3 is 12 residues. From germline, CDR1 is MGHDK and CDR2 SYGVNS. CDR3 in amino acids: CASRQGRTEAFF. CDR3 coding DNA: TGTGCCAGCAGACAGGGGCGGACTGAAGCTTTCTTT. The full variable domain, completed using reference TRBV25-1 and TRBJ1-1, is EADIYQTPRYLVIGTGKKITLECSQTMGHDKMYWYQQDPGMELHLIHYSYGVNSTEKGDLSSESTVSRIRTEHFPLTLESARPSHTSQYLCASRQGRTEAFFGQGTRLTVV.

This chain links TRBV29-1 with TRBJ1-5; D ambiguous. The V end was cut by 4 bases, the J end by 3 bases, with 7 bases between. The CDR3 loop spans 12 amino acids. Germline CDR1 is SQVTM and CDR2 is ANQGSEA. As DNA, the CDR3 is TGCAGCGTTGGCAGTCCCAATCAGCCCCAGCATTTT. Translated: CSVGSPNQPQHF.

This rearrangement joins TRBV5-1 to TRBJ1-2, with D maybe TRBD1 (6 bases). The germline CDR1 and CDR2 sequences are SGHRS and YFSETQ. The CDR3 length is 14 residues. Trimming took 4 bases from V and 0 from J, leaving 10 bases between them. CDR3 sequence (DNA): TGCGCCAGCAGCAGACAGGAGGCTAACTATGGCTACACCTTC. It specifies CASSRQEANYGYTF.

V and J are TRBV5-6 and TRBJ2-5, with TRBD2 identical over 13 bases. With V trimmed by 3 bases and J by 4 bases, 9 bases remained unmatched. The CDR3 covers 17 residues. CDR1 is SGHDT, CDR2 YYEEEE, per germline. Here the CDR3 DNA reads TGTGCCAGCAGCTCCAGACTAGCGGGAGGCCGATTAGAGACCCAGTACTTC. This codes for CASSSRLAGGRLETQYF.

CDR3 sequence (DNA): TGCGCCAGCAGCCAAGATAGGTGGGGGGACAGGGAGGCCAACGTCCTGACTTTC. Translated, it gives CASSQDRWGDREANVLTF. The chain joins TRBV4-3 to TRBJ2-6, with TRBD1 matching 9 bases. The CDR3 runs to 18 residues. Germline CDR1 LGHNA, CDR2 YSLEER. V lost 0 bases to trimming and J lost 6 bases; unmatched junction nucleotides: 9.

The rearrangement uses TRBV11-3 and TRBJ2-1; D call uncertain. Trimming removed 5 bases at V and 1 base at J, with 3 bases between. The CDR3 runs 12 residues. Germline V CDR1 and CDR2: SGHNT, YENEEA. CDR3: CASSPSYNEQFF. The CDR3 DNA follows: TGTGCCAGCAGCCCTTCCTACAATGAGCAGTTCTTC.

V usage is TRBV25-1 and J usage is TRBJ2-7, with D possibly TRBD1 on 5 matching bases. Trimming took off 8 bases at V and 11 bases at J, with 16 bases between the two ends. This CDR3 spans 11 amino acids. Germline CDR1 MGHDK, CDR2 SYGVNS. Here the CDR3 DNA reads TGTGCCAGCGGACACCGCAGGGTTGAGTACTTC. Encoded protein: CASGHRRVEYF.

V is TRBV7-9 and J is TRBJ2-3; the D is unclear. The CDR3 loop spans 12 amino acids. V lost 7 bases, J lost 6 bases, and 11 bases lay in between. In germline, CDR1 is SEHNR, CDR2 FQNEAQ (reference sequence). Here the CDR3 DNA reads TGTGCCAGCACCGATGAGAAGGATACGCAGTATTTT. Encoded protein: CASTDEKDTQYF.

This chain uses TRBV19 with TRBJ1-1, with D possibly TRBD1 on 5 matching bases. This CDR3 spans 13 amino acids. The ends were cut back, 1 base at V and 11 bases at J, with 14 bases in the middle. From germline, CDR1 is LNHDA and CDR2 SQIVND (reference sequence). The CDR3 sequence is CASSIGTSGGAFF. CDR3 coding DNA: TGTGCCAGTAGTATAGGGACGTCCGGGGGGGCTTTCTTT.

A few counts support this clone. This rearrangement joins TRBV7-9 to TRBJ2-7; D unresolved. The CDR3 is made up of 11 amino acids. Germline V lookup: CDR1 SEHNR, CDR2 FQNEAQ (reference sequence). The V end was cut by 5 bases, the J end by 7 bases, with 9 bases between. CDR3 coding DNA: TGTGCCAGCAGCCCAGCGTTTGAGCAGTACTTC. Its protein is CASSPAFEQYF.

Turning to this clone: This CDR3 is also generated by other DNA sequences in the sample. The rearrangement uses TRBV28 and TRBJ1-1; no reliable D call. Germline V gene lookup returns CDR1 MDHEN and CDR2 SYDVKM. V lost 3 bases, J lost 4 bases, and 12 bases lay in between. This CDR3 is built from 14 residues. CDR3 nucleotides: TGTGCCAGCAGTTTTCCGTTAGAGGGCACTGAAGCTTTCTTT. Its translation: CASSFPLEGTEAFF.

V usage is TRBV25-1 and J usage is TRBJ1-1; maybe TRBD1 (5 bases). The CDR3 contains 15 residues. Per germline, CDR1 MGHDK and CDR2 SYGVNS. Trimming cost V 1 base and J 0 bases, with 9 bases left between them. CDR3 sequence: CASSEFQGMNTEAFF. The DNA of the CDR3 is TGTGCCAGCAGTGAATTTCAGGGAATGAACACTGAAGCTTTCTTT.

J is TRBJ1-4 and V is TRBV28; 8 nucleotides line up with TRBD1. This CDR3 has 14 amino acids. Trimming cost V 5 bases and J 10 bases; bases outside gene matches: 9. Germline CDR1 and CDR2: MDHEN and SYDVKM. The DNA of the CDR3 is TGTGCCAGCAGTCGGACAGGGTCCCAGGGAAAACTGTTTTTT. Its translation: CASSRTGSQGKLFF.

This chain joins TRBV7-2 and TRBJ2-2; TRBD2 matches 8 bases. In germline, CDR1 is SGHTA, CDR2 FQGNSA. The CDR3 length is 15 residues. J gave up 4 bases and V 0 bases, and 1 base lay outside the gene matches. CDR3 sequence: CASSLASGATGELFF. The CDR3 DNA is TGTGCCAGCAGCTTAGCTAGCGGGGCCACCGGGGAGCTGTTTTTT.

The chain combines TRBV29-1 with TRBJ1-1; 10 bases fit TRBD1. This CDR3 region has 17 residues. With 3 bases clipped from V and 0 bases from J, the junction kept 10 bases outside the gene matches. Per the germline V gene, CDR1 is SQVTM and CDR2 is ANQGSEA. CDR3: CSVEVGQGVLLNTEAFF. The CDR3 DNA reads as TGCAGCGTTGAGGTAGGACAGGGGGTCTTGCTGAACACTGAAGCTTTCTTT.